The T cell receptor beta chain described here comes from a study of blood T cell repertoires in COVID-19. The protocol was immunoSEQ multiplex PCR, while the TCRdb copy is restricted to in-frame clones and leaves out a portion. Altogether some 80,000 clones are present, under 80% being singletons, with the ten largest covering around 20%. Sequenced material: peripheral blood. The sequence was collected from a woman aged 80 or over with active or convalescent COVID-19.

The CDR3 region is CASSLGSGGTDTQYF. CDR3 coding DNA: TGTGCCAGCAGCTTAGGTAGCGGGGGCACAGATACGCAGTATTTT. The J gene is TRBJ2-3, the V gene TRBV7-3, with 8 bases lining up with TRBD2. Per the germline V gene, CDR1 is SGHTA and CDR2 is FQGTGA. The junction had 2 bases not matched to a gene; V was cut back by 2 bases and J by 1 base. CDR3 length equals 15 residues.